This T cell receptor (beta chain) was identified during a study of blood T cell repertoires in COVID-19. Study-level background: Samples came from the United States, Italy and Spain, spanning acute and convalescent COVID-19. T cells, B-cell-depleted T cells, or PBMCs provided the cDNA or gDNA that served as material.

As handled by the study authors: Cell counts per sample came from amplifying reference gene primers. Here immunoSEQ multiplex PCR was the method, and the copy in TCRdb shows in-frame clones only, minus some. That table supplies the V and J calls and clone size; D and trimming were determined from the DNA. The table lists just under 150,000 clones, about 86% of them singletons. The receptor's source is a woman between 45 and 60 years old with active or convalescent COVID-19. The sample consisted of peripheral blood.

The CDR3 DNA reads TGTGCCAGCAGCCGTCAGGGGGTGGGCACTGAAGCTTTCTTT. This gives the protein CASSRQGVGTEAFF. This rearrangement joins TRBV2 to TRBJ1-1; 7 nucleotides line up with TRBD1. In germline, CDR1 is SNHLY, CDR2 FYNNEI. With V trimmed by 6 bases and J by 4 bases, 8 bases remained unmatched. This CDR3 has 14 amino acids. Using reference TRBV2 and TRBJ1-1 for the parts outside the CDR3, the full variable domain is EPEVTQTPSHQVTQMGQEVILRCVPISNHLYFYWYRQILGQKVEFLVSFYNNEISEKSEIFDDQFSVERPDGSNFTLKIRSTKLEDSAMYFCASSRQGVGTEAFFGQGTRLTVV.